The rows below give T cell receptor beta chains drawn from one sample of a study of blood T cells in healthy people across ages. One entry per CDR3 protein results from TCRdb running MiXCR on the 5' RACE reads. The sample includes 550,000 to 600,000 distinct CDR3 sequences, around half of them seen just once. The sequenced sample was blood. The receptors stem from a man aged 80 or over in good health. CDR3s include the opening cysteine and the closing phenylalanine or tryptophan. A D gene is named only where the DNA matches it firmly. Clone size, where shown, is once, few, many, or a class for clones that have expanded.

clone size	J gene	D gene	V gene	CDR3 protein	CDR3 DNA
few	TRBJ2-3	.	TRBV7-2	CASSPPFLTDTQYF	TGTGCCAGCAGCCCACCCTTCCTCACAGATACGCAGTATTTT
.	TRBJ2-7	TRBD2	TRBV20-1	CSASPSGVYNEQYF	TGCAGTGCCTCGCCGAGCGGGGTGTACAATGAGCAGTACTTC
.	TRBJ2-2	TRBD2	TRBV6-6	CASSYGAGGPSGELFF	TGTGCCAGCAGTTATGGGGCGGGAGGGCCTTCCGGGGAGCTGTTTTTT
few	TRBJ1-2	TRBD1	TRBV20-1	CSAFPGQGNYGYTF	TGCAGTGCTTTTCCGGGACAGGGGAACTATGGCTACACCTTC
.	TRBJ2-3	TRBD2	TRBV7-2	CASSTLAGRHTQYF	TGTGCCAGCAGCACACTAGCGGGACGACATACGCAGTATTTT
.	TRBJ2-4	TRBD1	TRBV7-9	CASSSRGSAKNIQYF	TGTGCCAGCAGTTCCAGGGGGTCGGCCAAAAACATTCAGTACTTC
few	TRBJ1-5	TRBD1	TRBV7-9	CASSLALGQGAIQPQHF	TGTGCCAGCAGCTTAGCGCTAGGGCAGGGGGCGATTCAGCCCCAGCATTTT
once	TRBJ2-6	.	TRBV10-3	CAISVSSGANVLTF	TGTGCCATCAGTGTGAGCTCTGGGGCCAACGTCCTGACTTTC
.	TRBJ2-7	TRBD1	TRBV29-1	CSVGDRVGEQYF	TGCAGCGTTGGGGACAGGGTTGGCGAGCAGTACTTC
.	TRBJ2-1	TRBD2	TRBV28	CASSTSGRGYNEQFF	TGTGCCAGCAGCACTAGCGGGAGAGGATACAATGAGCAGTTCTTC
.	TRBJ1-4	.	TRBV5-1	CASSLEQPPNEKLFF	TGCGCCAGCAGCTTGGAACAGCCACCTAATGAAAAACTGTTTTTT
.	TRBJ2-1	TRBD2	TRBV24-1	CATSDVLGKKDGGYNEQFF	TGTGCCACCAGTGATGTGCTCGGGAAAAAGGACGGGGGGTACAATGAGCAGTTCTTC
.	TRBJ1-2	TRBD1	TRBV2	CASTIGQGAAYGYTF	TGTGCCAGCACGATAGGACAGGGGGCGGCCTATGGCTACACCTTC
.	TRBJ2-5	.	TRBV29-1	CSGGTVETQYF	TGCAGCGGCGGGACAGTGGAGACCCAGTACTTC
.	TRBJ2-7	.	TRBV6-2/TRBV6-3	CASSYSTSGMTYEQYF	TGTGCCAGCAGTTACTCGACTTCGGGGATGACCTACGAGCAGTACTTC
.	TRBJ1-1	.	TRBV12-3/TRBV12-4	CASSFLEDTEAFF	TGTGCCAGCAGTTTCCTGGAAGACACTGAAGCTTTCTTT
.	TRBJ2-3	.	TRBV5-1	CASSFLRDTSTDTQYF	TGCGCCAGCAGCTTCCTCCGGGACACAAGCACAGATACGCAGTATTTT
.	TRBJ2-3	.	TRBV7-2	CASSFIRTANTDTQYF	TGTGCCAGCAGCTTCATTCGGACAGCGAACACAGATACGCAGTATTTT
.	TRBJ2-7	.	TRBV28	CASSSLTGEVNEQYF	TGTGCCAGCAGTTCCCTTACAGGAGAGGTAAACGAGCAGTACTTC
.	TRBJ2-5	.	TRBV11-3	CASSLGRVGSGRREQYF	TGTGCCAGCAGCTTAGGGAGAGTCGGGAGTGGGCGCAGAGAGCAGTACTTC
.	TRBJ1-5	.	TRBV7-9	CASSLGQLSNQPQHF	TGTGCCAGCAGCTTAGGACAGCTTAGCAATCAGCCCCAGCATTTT
.	TRBJ1-2	.	TRBV7-2	CASSPRASTNYGYTF	TGTGCCAGCAGCCCCCGGGCCTCGACTAACTATGGCTACACCTTC
.	TRBJ2-1	TRBD1	TRBV10-3	CATRGQGGSYNEQFF	TGTGCCACCAGGGGACAGGGGGGATCCTACAATGAGCAGTTCTTC
.	TRBJ1-4	.	TRBV28	CASSPRGSGGELFF	TGTGCCAGCAGTCCCAGGGGATCGGGAGGGGAACTGTTTTTT
few	TRBJ1-6	.	TRBV20-1	CSARGIYNSPLHF	TGCAGTGCTAGAGGGATCTATAATTCACCCCTCCACTTT
.	TRBJ2-7	.	TRBV6-1	CATTPLSSYEEYF	TGTGCCACCACCCCACTAAGCTCCTACGAGGAGTACTTC
few	TRBJ2-7	TRBD1	TRBV29-1	CSVAGDRGKAYEQYF	TGCAGCGTTGCGGGGGACAGGGGAAAAGCCTACGAGCAGTACTTC
.	TRBJ1-1	.	TRBV5-1	CASSFSDRIWNTEAFF	TGCGCCAGCAGCTTTTCGGACAGAATATGGAACACTGAAGCTTTCTTT
.	TRBJ2-3	.	TRBV27	CASSLEGRPSSTDTQYF	TGCGCCAGCAGTTTAGAGGGTCGGCCTTCTAGCACAGATACGCAGTATTTT
.	TRBJ1-1	TRBD1	TRBV6-2/TRBV6-3	CASRNTGGDEAFF	TGTGCCAGCAGAAATACAGGGGGGGATGAAGCTTTCTTT
.	TRBJ1-6	.	TRBV5-5	CASSSGTDSPLHF	TGTGCCAGCAGCTCGGGGACGGATTCACCCCTCCACTTT
many	TRBJ2-1	TRBD1	TRBV7-3	CASSAGQAVYNEQFF	TGTGCCAGCAGCGCGGGACAGGCTGTCTACAATGAGCAGTTCTTC
few	TRBJ2-1	.	TRBV15	CATSRAGVGNEQFF	TGTGCCACCAGCAGAGCGGGGGTTGGCAATGAGCAGTTCTTC
once	TRBJ1-5	.	TRBV27	CASSRRGTGPNQPQHF	TGTGCCAGCAGCCGCAGGGGCACCGGGCCAAATCAGCCCCAGCATTTT
.	TRBJ2-7	TRBD1	TRBV6-6	CASNSQGYRRNEQYF	TGTGCCAGCAATTCACAGGGGTATAGACGCAATGAGCAGTACTTC
.	TRBJ2-1	.	TRBV27	CASSLNPVAASNNEQFF	TGTGCCAGCAGTTTAAACCCCGTGGCGGCTTCTAACAATGAGCAGTTCTTC
few	TRBJ1-2	TRBD1	TRBV29-1	CSVGDRGNYGYTF	TGCAGCGTGGGGGACAGGGGGAACTATGGCTACACCTTC
few	TRBJ2-1	TRBD2	TRBV20-1	CSAERTSGDNEQFF	TGCAGTGCGGAAAGGACTAGCGGGGACAATGAGCAGTTCTTC
few	TRBJ1-2	TRBD1	TRBV7-3	CASSRTGSGYGYTF	TGTGCCAGCAGCCGGACAGGGTCTGGTTATGGCTACACCTTC
.	TRBJ2-5	TRBD1	TRBV5-1	CASSSTRGPQETQYF	TGCGCCAGCAGCTCGACAAGGGGGCCCCAAGAGACCCAGTACTTC
.	TRBJ2-5	.	TRBV9	CASSERGAETQYF	TGTGCCAGCAGCGAACGGGGGGCGGAGACCCAGTACTTC